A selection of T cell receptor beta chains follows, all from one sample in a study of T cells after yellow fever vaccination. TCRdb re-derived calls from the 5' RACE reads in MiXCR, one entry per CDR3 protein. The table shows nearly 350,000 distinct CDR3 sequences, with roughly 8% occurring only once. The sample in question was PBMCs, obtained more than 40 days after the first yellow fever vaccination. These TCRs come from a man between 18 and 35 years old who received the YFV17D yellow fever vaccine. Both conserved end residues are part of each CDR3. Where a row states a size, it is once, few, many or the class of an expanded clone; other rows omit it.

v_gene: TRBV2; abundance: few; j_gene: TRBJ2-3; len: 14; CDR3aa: CASSDTSGGDTQYF
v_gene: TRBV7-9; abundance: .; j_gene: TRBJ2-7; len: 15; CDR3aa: CASSLPGTRGYEQYF
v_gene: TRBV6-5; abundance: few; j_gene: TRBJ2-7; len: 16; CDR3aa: CASSYGGGGALVEQYF
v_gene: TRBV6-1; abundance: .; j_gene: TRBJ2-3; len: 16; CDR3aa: CASRVGTLEGWDTQYF
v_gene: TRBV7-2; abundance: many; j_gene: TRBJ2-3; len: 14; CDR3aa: CASSYADPTDTQYF
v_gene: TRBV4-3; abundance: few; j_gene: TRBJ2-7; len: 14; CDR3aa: CASSRQTGDHEQYF
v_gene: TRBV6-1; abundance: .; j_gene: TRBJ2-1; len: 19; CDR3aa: CASSEIGRGLAGVWNEQFF
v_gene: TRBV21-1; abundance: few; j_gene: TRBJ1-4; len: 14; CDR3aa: CASMDREANEKLFF
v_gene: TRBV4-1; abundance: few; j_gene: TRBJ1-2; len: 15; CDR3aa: CASRRPGSIPGGYTF
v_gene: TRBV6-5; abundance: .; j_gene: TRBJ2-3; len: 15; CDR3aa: CASSSTTGLADTQYF
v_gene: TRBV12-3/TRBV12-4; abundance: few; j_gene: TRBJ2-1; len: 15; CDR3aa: CASSYMRGGPNEQFF
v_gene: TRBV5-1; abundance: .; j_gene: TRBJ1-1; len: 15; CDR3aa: CASSLNRVGNTEAFF
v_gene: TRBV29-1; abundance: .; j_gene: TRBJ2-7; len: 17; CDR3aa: CSVDVGIFSGGNYEQYF
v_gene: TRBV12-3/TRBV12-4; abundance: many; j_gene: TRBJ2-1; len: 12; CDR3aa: CASSLWSGEQFF
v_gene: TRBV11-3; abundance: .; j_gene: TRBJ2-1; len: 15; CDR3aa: CASSLGAGGNNEQFF
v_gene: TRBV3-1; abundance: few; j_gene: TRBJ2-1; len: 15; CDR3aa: CASSQLGTGANEQFF
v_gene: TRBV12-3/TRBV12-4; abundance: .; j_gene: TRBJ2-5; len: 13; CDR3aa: CASSFSSQETQYF
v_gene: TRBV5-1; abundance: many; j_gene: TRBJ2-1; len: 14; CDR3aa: CASSLAGGHNEQFF
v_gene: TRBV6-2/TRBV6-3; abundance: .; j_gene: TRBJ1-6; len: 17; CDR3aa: CASSYQGPGTGYSPLHF
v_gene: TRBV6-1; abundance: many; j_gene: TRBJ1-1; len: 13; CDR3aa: CASRRDSHTEAFF
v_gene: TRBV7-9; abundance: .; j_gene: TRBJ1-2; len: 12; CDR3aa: CASSPDSDGYTF
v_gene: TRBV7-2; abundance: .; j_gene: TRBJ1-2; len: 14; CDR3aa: CASSPQFPLDGYTF
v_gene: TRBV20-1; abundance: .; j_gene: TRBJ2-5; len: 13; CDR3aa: CSARELASVTQYF
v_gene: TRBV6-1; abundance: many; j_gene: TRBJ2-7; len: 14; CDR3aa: CASSRDRGTYEQYF
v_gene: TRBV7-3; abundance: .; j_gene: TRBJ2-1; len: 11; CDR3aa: CASSSMPEQFF
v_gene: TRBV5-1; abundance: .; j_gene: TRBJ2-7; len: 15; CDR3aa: CASSSRSSSSYEQYF
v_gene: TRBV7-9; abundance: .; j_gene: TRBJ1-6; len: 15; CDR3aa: CASSVRSGDNSPLHF
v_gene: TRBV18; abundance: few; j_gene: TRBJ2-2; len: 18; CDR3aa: CASSPTQAGAANTGELFF
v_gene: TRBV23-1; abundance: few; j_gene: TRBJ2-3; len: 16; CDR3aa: CASTPGTSGGTDTQYF
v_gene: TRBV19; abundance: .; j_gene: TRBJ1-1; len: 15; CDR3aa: CASSIGDLANTEAFF
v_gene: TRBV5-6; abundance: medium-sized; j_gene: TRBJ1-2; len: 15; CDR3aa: CASSLPGQLTYGYTF
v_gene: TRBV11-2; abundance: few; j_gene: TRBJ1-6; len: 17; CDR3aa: CASSLDPGDSYNSPLHF
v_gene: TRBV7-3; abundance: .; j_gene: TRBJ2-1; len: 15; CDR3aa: CASSYRQVPYNEQFF
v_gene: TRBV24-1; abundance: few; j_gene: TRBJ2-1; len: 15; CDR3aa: CATSDPWAGGAEQFF
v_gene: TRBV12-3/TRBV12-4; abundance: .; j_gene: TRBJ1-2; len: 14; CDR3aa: CASSPAGQRSGYTF
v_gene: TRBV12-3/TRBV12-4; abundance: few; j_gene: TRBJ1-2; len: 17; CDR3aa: CASSFFSGGPLNHGYTF
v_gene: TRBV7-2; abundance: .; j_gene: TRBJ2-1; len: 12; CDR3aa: CASSPQLYGQFF
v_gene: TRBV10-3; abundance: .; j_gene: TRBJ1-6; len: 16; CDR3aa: CAISDPLGADNSPLHF
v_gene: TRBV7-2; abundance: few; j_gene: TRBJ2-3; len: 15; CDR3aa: CASNPGLAGSDTQYF
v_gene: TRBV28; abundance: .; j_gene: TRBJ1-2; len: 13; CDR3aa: CASSLARFYGYTF
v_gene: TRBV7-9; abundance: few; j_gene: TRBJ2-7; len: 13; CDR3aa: CASSPGESYEQYF
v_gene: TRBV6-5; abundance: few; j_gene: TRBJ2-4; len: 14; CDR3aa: CASSYGGRGNIQYF
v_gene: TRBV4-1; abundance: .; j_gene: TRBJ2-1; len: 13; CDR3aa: CASSQVTNNEQFF
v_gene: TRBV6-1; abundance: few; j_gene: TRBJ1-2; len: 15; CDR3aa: CASSESEGGGYGYTF
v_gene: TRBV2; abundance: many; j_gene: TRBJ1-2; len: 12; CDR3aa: CASEGGPTGYTF
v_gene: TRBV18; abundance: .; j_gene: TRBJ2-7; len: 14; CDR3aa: CASSPGVYSYEQYF
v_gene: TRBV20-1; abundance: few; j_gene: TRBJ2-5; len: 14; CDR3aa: CSARDAGVQETQYF
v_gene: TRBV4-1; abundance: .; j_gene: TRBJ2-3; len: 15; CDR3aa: CASSQDPRVGDTQYF